A single sample gave rise to the 3 T cell receptor beta chains below, sequenced in a study of T cells in Graves' hyperthyroidism and ophthalmopathy. RNA transcripts yielded amplified TCR beta CDR3 regions. In the first-round RT-PCR of the TCR CDR3, the HTBI primer set was used. MiXCR, run by TCRdb on the multiplex PCR reads, gives a single entry per CDR3 protein. The repertoire holds under 700,000 distinct CDR3 sequences, with approximately 15% as singletons. The sequenced material came from blood. The receptors derive from a woman aged 18-29 years with Graves' hyperthyroidism.

This clonotype was observed many times. J is TRBJ2-7 and V is TRBV7-9, with TRBD1 matching over 10 bases. From germline, CDR1 is SEHNR and CDR2 FQNEAQ (reference sequence). The CDR3 has 16 amino acids. V lost 2 bases and J lost 5; bases outside the gene matches: 9. The CDR3 reads CASSLYTGQGVHEQYF. CDR3 coding DNA: TGTGCCAGCAGCTTATACACCGGACAGGGGGTCCACGAGCAGTACTTC.

The chain employs TRBV29-1 and TRBJ2-1, with 12 bases aligning to TRBD2. Germline CDR1 is SQVTM and CDR2 is ANQGSEA. Losses at the gene ends were 3 bases for V and 4 bases for J; bases not matched to a gene: 4. The CDR3 totals 15 residues. The CDR3 loop is CSVDLAGGGYNEQFF. In DNA, the CDR3 is TGCAGCGTTGATCTAGCGGGAGGGGGATACAATGAGCAGTTCTTC.

In its sample, this clonotype was seen a few times. The V call is TRBV20-1, the J call TRBJ2-2; 7 bases line up with TRBD1. V was clipped by 6 bases and J by 0 bases; unmatched bases: 10. The CDR3 consists of 16 residues. Germline V gene sequence: CDR1 DFQATT, CDR2 SNEGSKA (reference sequence). The chain's CDR3 is CSARKTGTANTGELFF. As DNA, the CDR3 is TGCAGTGCCCGGAAAACCGGGACAGCGAACACCGGGGAGCTGTTTTTT.